One sample yielded the 25 T cell receptor beta chains listed below, sequenced in a study of blood T cell repertoires in COVID-19. Profiling relied on immunoSEQ multiplex PCR, and the TCRdb table lists in-frame clones only, not all of them. The sample lists 100,000 or so clones; more than 85% were seen once. Sequenced: peripheral blood. These receptors originate from a man aged 45-65 years with active or convalescent COVID-19.

About this clone itself: The CDR3 does not end in the conserved phenylalanine or tryptophan, so this is likely a read error. Because the CDR3's place on the DNA is in doubt, the DNA is left out and the CDR3 is given as listed by TCRdb. The V gene is TRBV27, the J gene TRBJ1-6; the D call TRBD1 from the table was never checked on the DNA. From its first to its last residue, the CDR3 has 11 amino acids. Germline V gives CDR1 MNHEY, CDR2 SMNVEV (reference sequence). CDR3 in amino acids: CASTLARDTRK.

The V call is TRBV9, the J call TRBJ2-7; possibly TRBD1 for D (6 bases). The CDR3 sequence is 12 residues long. CDR1 and CDR2 from the germline V gene are SGDLS and YYNGEE. The V and J ends lost 4 bases and 7 bases respectively, with 12 bases between them. The CDR3 DNA is TGTGCCAGCAGCTACCAACAGGGAGAGCAGTACTTC. It encodes CASSYQQGEQYF.

The chain couples TRBV10-1 to TRBJ2-3, with 8 nucleotides matching TRBD2. The V and J ends lost 7 bases and 5 bases, in that order; junction bases with no gene match: 5. The CDR3 is made up of 13 amino acids. Per germline, CDR1 WNHNN and CDR2 SYGVQD (reference sequence). CDR3 DNA: TGCGCCAGCACAAGCGGGGGCAAAGATACGCAGTATTTT. It codes for CASTSGGKDTQYF.

There are a few counts of this clone. The chain employs TRBV5-1 and TRBJ1-4, with D tentatively TRBD1 (6 bases). Germline V gene lookup returns CDR1 SGHRS and CDR2 YFSETQ. The length of the CDR3 is 14 residues. V lost 4 bases and J lost 5, with 12 bases in between. This chain's CDR3 is CASSAQGGNEKLFF. The CDR3 nucleotides are TGCGCCAGCAGCGCACAGGGTGGCAATGAAAAACTGTTTTTT.

This chain connects TRBV5-8 to TRBJ1-6, with 10 positions matching TRBD1. Germline values: CDR1 SGHTS, CDR2 YDEGEE. The ends lost 4 bases at V and 3 bases at J; junction bases unmatched: 4. The CDR3 is 16 residues long. CDR3 in DNA: TGTGCCAGCAGCAACCGGGACAGGGGCTATAATTCACCCCTCCACTTT. Translated, it gives CASSNRDRGYNSPLHF.

J is TRBJ2-2 and V is TRBV3-1 (or the pseudogene TRBV3-2); a weak D match, TRBD2 (7 bases). Trimming pared 1 base from V and 0 bases from J, leaving 18 bases between. Germline assignment: CDR1 LGHDT and CDR2 YNNKEL (reference sequence). The CDR3 has 19 residues. The CDR3 DNA follows: TGTGCCAGCAGCCAAGGCTATTCGGTGGGGGGGCCGAACACCGGGGAGCTGTTTTTT. Translation: CASSQGYSVGGPNTGELFF.

The chain has TRBV29-1 and TRBJ2-2; 7 bases align to TRBD1. This CDR3 spans 13 amino acids. V was pared by 6 bases and J by 4 bases, with 5 bases of the junction left unmatched. The V gene's germline CDR1 is SQVTM and CDR2 ANQGSEA. CDR3 amino acids: CSVGQMGTGELFF. In DNA, the CDR3 is TGCAGCGTGGGACAGATGGGCACCGGGGAGCTGTTTTTT.

The V gene is TRBV6-8, the J gene TRBJ1-3; the D gene is possibly TRBD1 (6 bases). The CDR3 covers 17 residues. The germline CDR1 and CDR2 sequences are MNHGY and SAAAGT. The germline V and J ends were trimmed by 5 bases and 0 bases, with 17 bases remaining between them. CDR3 in amino acids: CASSHQGPKLSGNTIYF. The CDR3, as DNA: TGTGCCAGCAGTCATCAGGGGCCTAAACTCTCTGGAAACACCATATATTTT.

The V and J genes are TRBV11-3 and TRBJ1-5; a weak D match, TRBD1 (5 bases). This CDR3 is 16 amino acids long. Deletions cut 5 bases from V and 3 bases from J, with 17 bases between. CDR1 SGHNT and CDR2 YENEEA come from the germline V gene. The CDR3 DNA sequence: TGTGCCAGCAGCATTCAGGGAGGTTATGACAATCAGCCCCAGCATTTT. Its protein is CASSIQGGYDNQPQHF. Complete variable domain (other parts from reference TRBV11-3 and TRBJ1-5): EAGVVQSPRYKIIEKKQPVAFWCNPISGHNTLYWYLQNLGQGPELLIRYENEEAVDDSQLPKDRFSAERLKGVDSTLKIQPAELGDSAVYLCASSIQGGYDNQPQHFGDGTRLSIL.

The chain employs TRBV18 and TRBJ1-3; 8 bases line up with TRBD1. With 6 bases clipped from V and 0 bases from J, the junction kept 4 bases outside the gene matches. Germline values: CDR1 KGHSH, CDR2 LQKENI. The CDR3 consists of 15 residues. The CDR3 region has the DNA TGTGCCAGCTCTCCAACAGGGGGCTCTGGAAACACCATATATTTT. Its translation: CASSPTGGSGNTIYF.

The chain links TRBV5-1 to TRBJ2-5; 12 bases match TRBD2. The germline CDR1 and CDR2 sequences are SGHRS and YFSETQ. The CDR3 has 16 residues. Trimming took 3 bases from V and 4 from J; bases not matched to a gene: 7. CDR3 nucleotide sequence: TGCGCCAGCAGCTCTAGCGGGGGGGCCGTTCCAGAGACCCAGTACTTC. Translating it yields CASSSSGGAVPETQYF.

The chain couples TRBV28 to TRBJ1-2; D is ambiguous. The CDR3 length is 15 residues. In germline, CDR1 is MDHEN, CDR2 SYDVKM. The ends were cut back, 4 bases at V and 0 bases at J, with 12 bases in the middle. The CDR3 DNA sequence: TGTGCCAGCAGTTCTACAGCATTCTCTAACTATGGCTACACCTTC. Translating gives CASSSTAFSNYGYTF.

The genes are TRBV9 and TRBJ1-2, with TRBD1 matching 7 bases. V shed 0 bases and J 2 bases; nucleotides not matched to a gene: 1. This CDR3 has 14 amino acids. Germline CDR1 and CDR2: SGDLS and YYNGEE. The CDR3 DNA is TGTGCCAGCAGCGTAGCACAGGGGAACTATGGCTACACCTTC. Translating it yields CASSVAQGNYGYTF.

The chain couples TRBV7-9 to TRBJ2-2; 9 bases match TRBD1. The germline V gene encodes CDR1 SEHNR and CDR2 FQNEAQ (reference sequence). The junction had 5 bases not matched to a gene; V was cut back by 4 bases and J by 8 bases. The CDR3 is made up of 14 amino acids. CDR3 protein: CASSSGQGGGELFF. DNA for the CDR3: TGTGCCAGCAGCTCGGGACAGGGCGGAGGGGAGCTGTTTTTT.

This chain links TRBV27 with TRBJ2-5, with D tentatively TRBD1 (6 bases). Trimming shortened V by 0 bases and J by 2 bases, and 13 bases separated the two germline ends. CDR1 is MNHEY, CDR2 SMNVEV, per germline (reference sequence). The CDR3 covers 16 residues. This CDR3 reads CASSLSPLGGQETQYF. The DNA for the CDR3 is TGTGCCAGCAGTTTATCCCCGCTAGGGGGACAAGAGACCCAGTACTTC.

A word on this clone: The junction does not match germline at one end; this may be a read error. The V and J genes are TRBV7-2 and TRBJ2-5, with 8 bases aligning to TRBD2. The CDR3 is 15 residues long. The germline CDR1 and CDR2 sequences are SGHTA and FQGNSA. The CDR3 nucleotides are TGTGCCAGCAGTTTAGACGGGGGGGCCGGGGAGACCCAGTACTTC. This translates into CASSLDGGAGETQYF.

The J gene is TRBJ2-3, the V gene TRBV18; 10 nucleotides line up with TRBD2. Per the germline V gene, CDR1 is KGHSH and CDR2 is LQKENI. The trim removed 3 bases at V and 1 base at J, leaving 7 bases unmatched. The CDR3 contains 17 residues. The CDR3 DNA reads TGTGCCAGCTCACCCCCGGCCGGGACTAGCGGCACAGATACGCAGTATTTT. This codes for CASSPPAGTSGTDTQYF.

V is TRBV27 and J is TRBJ1-1; D unresolved. V lost 10 bases and J lost 3, with 9 bases in between. There are 11 residues in the CDR3. Germline values: CDR1 MNHEY, CDR2 SMNVEV (reference sequence). The CDR3, as DNA: TGTGCCACCAGGAGGGACACTGAAGCTTTCTTT. It is translated as CATRRDTEAFF.

The V call is TRBV25-1, the J call TRBJ2-3; D call uncertain. Germline CDR1 MGHDK, CDR2 SYGVNS. The CDR3 loop spans 14 amino acids. Trimming removed 1 base from V and 4 bases from J, with 9 bases in between. CDR3 amino acids: CASSEFGVADTQYF. The CDR3 DNA reads TGTGCCAGCAGTGAATTCGGAGTGGCAGATACGCAGTATTTT.

This clone came up once. The gene calls are TRBV5-6 and TRBJ1-2, with a weak D call TRBD1 (6 bases). The CDR3 runs 14 residues. The V gene lost 1 base and the J gene lost 5 bases, with 12 bases spanning the gap. In germline, CDR1 is SGHDT, CDR2 YYEEEE. CDR3 region: CASSLRGGAYGYTF. The CDR3 DNA follows: TGTGCCAGCAGCTTGCGGGGGGGCGCGTATGGCTACACCTTC.

The V call is TRBV27, the J call TRBJ2-2, with 8 bases fitting TRBD1. CDR1 is MNHEY and CDR2 is SMNVEV in the germline V gene (reference sequence). CDR3 length: 15 amino acids. Losses at the gene ends were 4 bases for V and 4 bases for J; bases not matched to a gene: 5. As DNA, the CDR3 is TGTGCCAGCAGTTCCGGACAGGGAGGCACCGGGGAGCTGTTTTTT. Protein product: CASSSGQGGTGELFF.

The CDR3 protein is CATSSFVGGSEQYF. The CDR3 region has the DNA TGTGCCACCAGCAGCTTCGTCGGAGGTTCCGAGCAGTACTTC. The rearrangement uses TRBV15 and TRBJ2-7; D may be TRBD2 (5 bases). V was clipped by 3 bases and J by 6 bases, with 15 bases between them. Germline assignment: CDR1 LNHNV and CDR2 YYDKDF (reference sequence). The CDR3 has 14 residues.

This chain links TRBV7-2 with TRBJ2-3; 12 bases match TRBD2. Losses at the gene ends were 5 bases for V and 5 bases for J; bases not matched to a gene: 8. Germline V gene sequence: CDR1 SGHTA, CDR2 FQGNSA. The CDR3 is 16 residues long. The CDR3 sequence is CASSPRTSGDVDTQYF. The CDR3 DNA reads as TGTGCCAGCAGCCCTCGGACTAGCGGGGATGTAGATACGCAGTATTTT.

For the CDR3, the DNA is TGCGCCAGCAGCGGACTAGGGGGCTCTGGGGCCAACGTCCTGACTTTC. It yields the protein CASSGLGGSGANVLTF. The gene calls are TRBV5-1 and TRBJ2-6; maybe TRBD2 (7 bases). The CDR3 covers 16 residues. V shed 4 bases and J shed 0 bases, with 11 bases lying between them. CDR1 SGHRS and CDR2 YFSETQ come from the germline V gene. The whole variable domain, filled in from reference TRBV5-1 and TRBJ2-6, reads KAGVTQTPRYLIKTRGQQVTLSCSPISGHRSVSWYQQTPGQGLQFLFEYFSETQRNKGNFPGRFSGRQFSNSRSEMNVSTLELGDSALYLCASSGLGGSGANVLTFGAGSRLTVL.

This CDR3 is CASSLQTYNSPLHF. Written as DNA, the CDR3 is TGTGCCAGCAGCTTGCAGACTTATAATTCACCCCTCCACTTT. The J gene is TRBJ1-6, the V gene TRBV7-8; D unclear. The CDR3 has 14 amino acids. Germline-derived CDR1 and CDR2 are SGHVS and FQNEAQ. V shed 3 bases and J shed 4 bases, with 7 bases lying between them.